This entry lists 23 T cell receptor beta chains sequenced from one sample in a study. TCRdb re-called the 5' RACE reads with MiXCR, one entry per CDR3 protein. The sample shows 62,000 or so distinct CDR3 sequences, approximately 23% of them seen only once. Sequencing was done on a sample of memory CD4+ T cells sorted from a lymph node. As for subset: memory CD4+ T cells, CD4+CD45RO+CD25-. These receptor sequences come from a female donor with breast cancer.

The chain is built from TRBV20-1 and TRBJ1-5; D unresolved. CDR3 length equals 14 residues. V dropped 2 bases and J dropped 3 bases, with 11 bases sitting between them. In germline, CDR1 is DFQATT, CDR2 SNEGSKA (reference sequence). CDR3 residues: CSARSQVANQPQHF. CDR3 coding DNA: TGCAGTGCTAGAAGTCAGGTAGCCAATCAGCCCCAGCATTTT.

This clonotype was counted only a few times. This sequence joins TRBV14 and TRBJ2-5; TRBD2 agrees at 7 bases. The CDR3 runs to 13 residues. J was trimmed by 4 bases and V by 1 base; bases with no gene match: 0. Germline CDR1 SGHDN, CDR2 FVKESK. The CDR3 coding sequence is TGTGCCAGCAGCCAAGGGACTAGAGAGACCCAGTACTTC. As protein: CASSQGTRETQYF.

This clonotype has ten or more counts. The chain couples TRBV7-2 to TRBJ2-5; 7 bases fit TRBD1. Trimming took 4 bases from V and 7 from J; bases not matched to a gene: 6. The V gene's germline CDR1 is SGHTA and CDR2 FQGNSA. The CDR3 extends over 13 amino acids. CDR3 sequence reads: CASSSDRVGTQYF. The CDR3, as DNA: TGTGCCAGCAGCTCCGACAGGGTAGGGACCCAGTACTTC. Full variable domain (outside the CDR3, taken from reference TRBV7-2 and TRBJ2-5): GAGVSQSPSNKVTEKGKDVELRCDPISGHTALYWYRQSLGQGLEFLIYFQGNSAPDKSGLPSDRFSAERTGGSVSTLTIQRTQQEDSAVYLCASSSDRVGTQYFGPGTRLLVL.

This clonotype was seen only once. A much larger clone differs from this one at a single base, so this may be a read error. The chain joins TRBV6-2 or TRBV6-3 to TRBJ2-7; 7 nucleotides line up with TRBD1. V was clipped by 6 bases and J by 2 bases; unmatched bases: 4. Germline lookup yields CDR1 MNHEY and CDR2 SVGEGT. The CDR3 loop spans 13 amino acids. The CDR3, as DNA: TGTGCCAGCAGCCCGGACAGGCCCTACGAGCAGTACTTC. Translating gives CASSPDRPYEQYF.

This rearrangement joins TRBV29-1 to TRBJ2-2, with TRBD1 as a possible D gene (6 bases). Germline V gene lookup returns CDR1 SQVTM and CDR2 ANQGSEA. The CDR3 loop spans 14 amino acids. Trimming removed 5 bases from V and 0 bases from J, with 10 bases in between. The CDR3 coding sequence is TGCAGCGTTAGGACAGAATCGAACACCGGGGAGCTGTTTTTT. This sequence encodes CSVRTESNTGELFF.

The chain employs TRBV5-6 and TRBJ2-1, with 7 positions matching TRBD2. With 0 bases clipped from V and 5 bases from J, the junction kept 14 bases outside the gene matches. This CDR3 is built from 18 residues. Looked up from germline, CDR1 is SGHDT and CDR2 is YYEEEE. The CDR3 protein is CASSLVGLAGDRHNEQFF. The CDR3 DNA follows: TGTGCCAGCAGCTTGGTGGGACTGGCGGGAGATCGGCACAATGAGCAGTTCTTC.

Comments on this clonotype: Just one base apart from a much larger clone, this may be a read error. This chain joins TRBV12-3 or TRBV12-4 and TRBJ2-1, with 11 bases lining up with TRBD2. The CDR3 sequence is 18 residues long. The V segment lost 5 bases and the J segment 3 bases; nucleotides outside the gene matches: 12. This CDR3 is CASSPTSGGPSCYNEQFF. The CDR3, as DNA: TGTGCCAGCAGTCCCACTAGCGGGGGTCCCAGCTGCTACAATGAGCAGTTCTTC.

This clonotype has at least ten counts. The CDR3 DNA follows: TGCAGTGCTCCTGACTCCTATGGCTACACCTTC. As protein: CSAPDSYGYTF. V and J are TRBV20-1 and TRBJ1-2; D unresolved. Trimming stripped 5 bases from V and 4 bases from J, with 8 bases between. The CDR3 has 11 amino acids. CDR1 and CDR2 (germline): DFQATT, SNEGSKA (reference sequence).

The chain carries TRBV20-1 and TRBJ2-5; D may be TRBD2 (6 bases). The V gene's germline CDR1 is DFQATT and CDR2 SNEGSKA (reference sequence). The CDR3 sequence is 13 residues long. The ends were cut back, 5 bases at V and 7 bases at J, with 17 bases in the middle. The CDR3 coding sequence is TGCAGTGCTCCCGGGAGAACGGCAGGGACCCAGTACTTC. Translated, it gives CSAPGRTAGTQYF.

This clonotype was seen repeatedly, ten times or more. The chain links TRBV7-2 to TRBJ2-3; D is perhaps TRBD2 (5 bases). CDR1 and CDR2 from the germline V gene are SGHTA and FQGNSA. The length of the CDR3 is 15 residues. Trimming shortened V by 2 bases and J by 0 bases, and 9 bases separated the two germline ends. In DNA form, the CDR3 reads TGTGCCAGCAGCTTACAAGCGGCAAGCACAGATACGCAGTATTTT. It translates to CASSLQAASTDTQYF.

In its sample, this clonotype was seen many times. The V gene is TRBV7-2, the J gene TRBJ2-1, with 15 bases aligning to TRBD2. This CDR3 contains 15 residues. Trimming took 4 bases from V and 6 from J; bases not matched to a gene: 1. In germline, CDR1 is SGHTA, CDR2 FQGNSA. The DNA for the CDR3 is TGTGCCAGCAGCTGGACTAGCGGGGGGGGCAATGAGCAGTTCTTC. It translates to CASSWTSGGGNEQFF.

This clonotype was detected ten times or more. The chain links TRBV29-1 to TRBJ1-2, with D uncertain. The length of the CDR3 is 11 residues. The germline V gene encodes CDR1 SQVTM and CDR2 ANQGSEA. Trimming pared 8 bases from V and 0 bases from J, leaving 7 bases between. CDR3 amino acids: CSLHTNYGYTF. As DNA, the CDR3 is TGCAGCCTTCATACTAACTATGGCTACACCTTC.

This clonotype has more than one count but fewer than ten. This chain connects TRBV6-2 or TRBV6-3 to TRBJ2-5; 11 bases agree with TRBD2. This CDR3 is built from 16 residues. The V gene's germline CDR1 is MNHEY and CDR2 SVGEGT. Trimming at V came to 4 bases and at J to 5 bases, leaving 9 bases not matched to a gene. The CDR3 here is CASSFPTSGNSETQYF. The CDR3 DNA is TGTGCCAGCAGTTTTCCGACTAGCGGGAACAGCGAGACCCAGTACTTC.

The V and J genes are TRBV13 and TRBJ1-3; D unclear. The V and J ends lost 5 bases and 4 bases respectively, with 15 bases between them. CDR3 length: 15 amino acids. CDR1 is PRHDT, CDR2 FYEKMQ, per germline (reference sequence). This CDR3 reads CASSPTKHAGNTIYF. CDR3 sequence (DNA): TGTGCCAGCAGCCCCACCAAACACGCAGGAAACACCATATATTTT.

V is TRBV9 and J is TRBJ1-3; the D gene is possibly TRBD1 (6 bases). Looked up from germline, CDR1 is SGDLS and CDR2 is YYNGEE. The CDR3 has 15 amino acids. Trimming took off 3 bases at V and 0 bases at J, with 10 bases between the two ends. DNA of the CDR3: TGTGCCAGCAGCGCCCGGGGGCCCTCTGGAAACACCATATATTTT. Amino acids: CASSARGPSGNTIYF.

The J gene is TRBJ2-1, the V gene TRBV5-1; 9 bases map to TRBD1. Germline assignment: CDR1 SGHRS and CDR2 YFSETQ. This CDR3 is built from 13 residues. V dropped 3 bases and J dropped 5; count of bases not matched to a gene: 0. CDR3 in amino acids: CASSWDRDNEQFF. The CDR3 DNA reads as TGCGCCAGCAGCTGGGACAGGGACAATGAGCAGTTCTTC.

The V and J genes are TRBV7-2 and TRBJ2-1, with D possibly TRBD2 on 5 matching bases. V dropped 1 base and J dropped 2 bases, with 12 bases sitting between them. This CDR3 region has 16 residues. The germline V gene has CDR1 SGHTA and CDR2 FQGNSA. CDR3 bases: TGTGCCAGCAGCTTAGGGTTAGCGTACCCCTACAATGAGCAGTTCTTC. Translated: CASSLGLAYPYNEQFF.

About this clonotype itself: A read error is possible here, since a much larger clone lies one base away. The chain joins TRBV20-1 to TRBJ2-7; D could derive from TRBD1 or TRBD2 (5 bases each). Looked up from germline, CDR1 is DFQATT and CDR2 is SNEGSKA (reference sequence). Trimming took 1 base from V and 9 from J, leaving 16 bases between them. This CDR3 is 13 amino acids long. CDR3 sequence: CSARAGPRVVQYF. CDR3 coding DNA: TGCAGTGCTAGAGCGGGACCGCGAGTGGTGCAGTACTTC.

CDR3 residues: CASRDAPGRQPQHF. CDR3 sequence (DNA): TGCGCCAGCAGAGACGCCCCAGGGAGGCAGCCCCAGCATTTT. V is TRBV5-1 and J is TRBJ1-5, with a weak D call TRBD1 (5 bases). With 5 bases removed from V and 7 bases from J, the gap between germline ends came to 16 bases. The CDR3 contains 14 residues. Germline V gives CDR1 SGHRS, CDR2 YFSETQ.

The genes are TRBV6-6 and TRBJ1-1; no firm D call. With 4 bases removed from V and 7 bases from J, the gap between germline ends came to 13 bases. Germline loops: CDR1 MNHNY, CDR2 SVGAGI (reference sequence). This CDR3 region has 13 residues. The CDR3 loop reads CASSSAGYSEAFF. In DNA, the CDR3 is TGTGCCAGCAGTTCGGCGGGGTACAGTGAAGCTTTCTTT.

This clonotype turned up a few times. The rearrangement uses TRBV11-2 and TRBJ2-5; no firm D call. Germline CDR1 SGHAT, CDR2 FQNNGV. The V gene lost 5 bases and the J gene lost 0 bases, with 7 bases spanning the gap. CDR3 length equals 13 residues. CDR3 DNA sequence: TGTGCCAGCAGCCCTAACCACCAAGAGACCCAGTACTTC. Amino acids: CASSPNHQETQYF.

V is TRBV24-1 and J is TRBJ1-2; D gene ambiguous. V lost 3 bases, J lost 4 bases, and 11 bases lay in between. This CDR3 is 14 amino acids long. Germline V lookup: CDR1 KGHDR, CDR2 SFDVKD. The CDR3 sequence is CATSDTTPVYGYTF. The DNA for the CDR3 is TGTGCCACCAGTGATACTACACCCGTCTATGGCTACACCTTC.

This clonotype was observed a few times. The DNA of the CDR3 is TGTGCCACTACCGACAGCCGGGGGGCAACTAATGAAAAACTGTTTTTT. It is translated as CATTDSRGATNEKLFF. The chain carries TRBV12-3 or TRBV12-4 and TRBJ1-4; maybe TRBD1 (5 bases). The CDR3 is 16 residues long. The germline V and J ends were trimmed by 10 bases and 0 bases, with 18 bases remaining between them.